Below, 20 T cell receptor beta chains from the same sample are listed, as sequenced in a study of blood T cell repertoires in COVID-19 (dated by TCRdb to 2018 to 2021). The receptor library was made with the immunoSEQ multiplex PCR assay. TCRdb retrieved this table from immuneACCESS and kept in-frame rearrangements only. Not all clones are present; in checked studies, unresolved V genes account for under half, and no reason is known for the remainder. Present in this sample are under 150,000 clones, about 80% of which were seen just once. The top ten constitute 2.5% to 3% of the sample. The sample taken for sequencing was PBMCs or T cells enriched from blood (not recorded which). The receptor source for this set is a woman aged 50 to 60 who had recovered from COVID-19.

This clone appeared once. The V call is TRBV9, the J call TRBJ1-3; D might be TRBD1 (5 bases). There are 13 residues in the CDR3. V was cut by 3 bases and J by 5 bases, with 9 bases left in between. Germline V gene lookup returns CDR1 SGDLS and CDR2 YYNGEE. CDR3 loop: CASSGQGRNTIYF. CDR3 nucleotide sequence: TGTGCCAGCAGCGGGCAGGGTAGAAACACCATATATTTT.

This clone was picked up one time. The chain couples TRBV5-4 to TRBJ2-7, with 10 positions matching TRBD2. The V gene's germline CDR1 is SGHNT and CDR2 YYREEE (reference sequence). V shed 5 bases, J shed 4 bases, and the junction held 6 bases outside the gene matches. The CDR3 is 14 residues long. Here the CDR3 reads CASRSSGGLYEQYF. The CDR3 DNA reads TGTGCCAGCAGATCTAGCGGGGGACTATACGAGCAGTACTTC.

The V and J genes are TRBV7-3 and TRBJ2-3, with TRBD2 as a possible D gene (5 bases). The germline V and J ends were trimmed by 4 bases and 4 bases, with 9 bases remaining between them. The germline V gene has CDR1 SGHTA and CDR2 FQGTGA. The length of the CDR3 is 13 residues. CDR3 in DNA: TGTGCCAGCAGCTCCCGGGGAGCAGATACGCAGTATTTT. Protein product: CASSSRGADTQYF.

V usage is TRBV7-9 and J usage is TRBJ2-7; 8 bases match TRBD1. Germline CDR1 SEHNR, CDR2 FQNEAQ (reference sequence). With V trimmed by 7 bases and J by 5 bases, 16 bases remained unmatched. This CDR3 is built from 16 residues. CDR3 DNA sequence: TGTGCCAGCATCCCCCAAGGTGGCAGGGGGCTGAACGAGCAGTACTTC. It yields the protein CASIPQGGRGLNEQYF.

This rearrangement joins TRBV10-3 to TRBJ2-3; D is possibly TRBD1 (5 bases). Trimming pared 2 bases from V and 2 bases from J, leaving 14 bases between. There are 16 residues in the CDR3. Germline V gene data show CDR1 as ENHRY and CDR2 as SYGVKD. CDR3 in amino acids: CAISEAGAANTDTQYF. The CDR3 DNA reads as TGTGCCATCAGTGAGGCTGGGGCCGCGAACACAGATACGCAGTATTTT.

This clone is termed medium-sized. This sequence joins TRBV28 and TRBJ2-7; no definite D call. Germline CDR1 is MDHEN and CDR2 is SYDVKM. The CDR3 has 12 residues. V was clipped by 5 bases and J by 5 bases, with 10 bases between them. CDR3 loop: CASSPSYHEQYF. CDR3 DNA: TGTGCCAGCAGTCCGAGCTACCACGAGCAGTACTTC.

The gene calls are TRBV12-3 or TRBV12-4 and TRBJ1-6; 9 nucleotides match TRBD1. V dropped 8 bases and J dropped 4; count of bases not matched to a gene: 0. The CDR3 extends over 13 amino acids. This chain's CDR3 is CASGQGYNSPLHF. The CDR3 coding sequence is TGTGCCAGCGGACAGGGGTATAATTCACCCCTCCACTTT.

The gene calls are TRBV10-2 and TRBJ2-1; a weak D match, TRBD2 (6 bases). Deletions cut 2 bases from V and 7 bases from J, with 12 bases between. This CDR3 comprises 14 residues. CDR1 WSHSY and CDR2 SAAADI come from the germline V gene. CDR3 region: CASSEKLAGNEQFF. The CDR3 DNA sequence: TGCGCCAGCAGTGAGAAACTAGCAGGAAATGAGCAGTTCTTC.

In nucleotides, the CDR3 is TGTGCCAGCACCCCCGCTAGCTCCTATAATTCACCCCTCCACTTT. Its protein is CASTPASSYNSPLHF. The rearrangement links TRBV19 to TRBJ1-6; D unresolved. V gave up 9 bases and J gave up 0 bases, with 12 bases separating them. Germline CDR1 LNHDA, CDR2 SQIVND (reference sequence). The CDR3 consists of 15 residues.

The chain recombines TRBV19 with TRBJ1-5, with 7 bases identical to TRBD1. CDR3 length equals 14 residues. Losses at the gene ends were 4 bases for V and 8 bases for J; bases not matched to a gene: 8. Germline-derived CDR1 and CDR2 are LNHDA and SQIVND (reference sequence). CDR3 sequence: CASSTPTGSEPQHF. The CDR3 DNA follows: TGTGCCAGTAGTACGCCGACAGGGAGTGAGCCCCAGCATTTT.

The chain has TRBV19 and TRBJ1-5; D is perhaps TRBD1 (6 bases). Trimming left V 9 bases short and J 11 bases short, with 14 bases between. The germline gives CDR1 LNHDA, CDR2 SQIVND (reference sequence). The CDR3 runs to 11 residues. The chain's CDR3 is CARDSRGSQHF. The CDR3 coding sequence is TGTGCCAGAGACTCCAGGGGTTCCCAGCATTTT.

The V call is TRBV12-3 or TRBV12-4, the J call TRBJ2-1, with D uncertain. CDR3 length: 12 residues. V lost 5 bases and J 3 bases, leaving 5 bases between the germline ends. DNA for the CDR3: TGTGCCAGCAGTATCAGCTACAATGAGCAGTTCTTC. This translates into CASSISYNEQFF.

The chain couples TRBV7-8 to TRBJ1-6, with a weak D call TRBD1 (5 bases). The length of the CDR3 is 17 residues. The V end was cut by 2 bases, the J end by 0 bases, with 11 bases between. Germline V gene data show CDR1 as SGHVS and CDR2 as FQNEAQ. The CDR3 DNA follows: TGTGCCAGCAGCTTATCTAACAGGCGCTCCTATAATTCACCCCTCCACTTT. Protein: CASSLSNRRSYNSPLHF.

This clone has more than one count but fewer than ten. V is TRBV11-3 and J is TRBJ2-2; D unresolved. The CDR3 runs 15 residues. Germline V lookup: CDR1 SGHNT, CDR2 YENEEA. Trimming removed 5 bases from V and 4 bases from J, with 14 bases in between. In DNA form, the CDR3 reads TGTGCCAGCAGCCACGACTGGAGAGGCACCGGGGAGCTGTTTTTT. Protein: CASSHDWRGTGELFF.

This clone was counted a few times. V is TRBV29-1 and J is TRBJ2-1; 15 nucleotides line up with TRBD2. The CDR3 spans 15 residues. The trim removed 7 bases at V and 4 bases at J, leaving 5 bases unmatched. CDR1 is SQVTM, CDR2 ANQGSEA, per germline. The CDR3 sequence is CSGTSGGAVYNEQFF. In DNA, the CDR3 is TGCAGCGGGACTAGCGGGGGGGCCGTATACAATGAGCAGTTCTTC.

The genes are TRBV7-3 and TRBJ2-1, with 10 bases aligning to TRBD1. Germline V gene lookup returns CDR1 SGHTA and CDR2 FQGTGA. The CDR3 is 17 amino acids. V was pared by 1 base and J by 2 bases, with 5 bases of the junction left unmatched. CDR3 sequence: CASSLRGGTGAYNEQFF. The CDR3 DNA sequence: TGTGCCAGCAGCTTAAGAGGGGGGACAGGGGCCTACAATGAGCAGTTCTTC. The entire variable domain, with the rest obtained from reference TRBV7-3 and TRBJ2-1, is as follows: GAGVSQTPSNKVTEKGKYVELRCDPISGHTALYWYRQSLGQGPEFLIYFQGTGAADDSGLPNDRFFAVRPEGSVSTLKIQRTERGDSAVYLCASSLRGGTGAYNEQFFGPGTRLTVL.

The chain combines TRBV6-1 with TRBJ1-5; no reliable D call. This CDR3 is built from 15 residues. CDR1 and CDR2 (germline): MNHNS, SASEGT. Deletions cut 1 base from V and 5 bases from J, with 12 bases between. For the CDR3, the DNA is TGTGCCAGCAGTGAAGGGTTTGGAGGGTATCAGCCCCAGCATTTT. Translating gives CASSEGFGGYQPQHF.

The chain employs TRBV19 and TRBJ2-5, with TRBD1 as a possible D gene (5 bases). The CDR3 sequence is 14 residues long. Germline-derived CDR1 and CDR2 are LNHDA and SQIVND (reference sequence). V lost 2 bases and J lost 2, with 9 bases in between. The CDR3 region is CASSIKGVQETQYF. The CDR3 DNA reads as TGTGCCAGTAGTATAAAAGGGGTACAAGAGACCCAGTACTTC.

This rearrangement joins TRBV6-4 to TRBJ1-2, with D perhaps TRBD1 (6 bases). Trimming pared 0 bases from V and 4 bases from J, leaving 12 bases between. Germline lookup yields CDR1 MRHNA and CDR2 SNTAGT. The CDR3 has 15 residues. CDR3 in amino acids: CASSDSRGGTYGYTF. The CDR3 DNA follows: TGTGCCAGCAGTGACTCGAGGGGGGGAACCTATGGCTACACCTTC.

The chain uses TRBV7-8 and TRBJ1-1; 7 nucleotides line up with TRBD1. V was clipped by 5 bases and J by 2 bases; unmatched bases: 8. CDR1 and CDR2 from the germline V gene are SGHVS and FQNEAQ. The CDR3 totals 15 residues. The CDR3 protein is CASSHTTGPNTEAFF. In DNA form, the CDR3 reads TGTGCCAGCAGCCATACGACAGGGCCCAACACTGAAGCTTTCTTT.